This T cell receptor (beta chain) was identified during a study of identical twins. This clonotype was seen a handful of times. As yet, its antigen is unknown. TCRdb redid the calling of the 5' RACE reads with MiXCR, one entry per CDR3 protein. Counted here are about 390,000 distinct CDR3 sequences, approximately 8.8% occurring once; the ten biggest clones make up over 7%. V was pared by 1 base and J by 6 bases, with 11 bases between. The CDR3 length is 13 residues. Germline CDR1 is DFQATT and CDR2 is SNEGSKA (reference sequence). Overall study results and limits: Excess sharing by twins proved weaker in beta out-of-frame sequences. The study drew conclusions from cross-sectional statistical analysis, not from following the same donors. Cord blood beta clonotypes that were abundant carried fewer insertions, and memory repertoires showed no such trend.

The origin of this receptor is a woman in her forties or fifties in good health. Sequenced material: naive T cells sorted from blood. The V and J genes are TRBV20-1 and TRBJ2-3; D remains ambiguous. The CDR3 here is CSARANGRDTQYF. The CDR3 nucleotides are TGCAGTGCTAGAGCGAACGGGCGGGATACGCAGTATTTT.